One and the same sample provided the 23 T cell receptor beta chains below, sequenced in a study of blood T cell repertoires in COVID-19. Libraries were prepared by immunoSEQ multiplex PCR; TCRdb keeps only in-frame clonotypes and omits some of them. Of approximately 230,000 clones detected, about four fifths appear once; the ten largest clones hold about 8.9%. The specimen was peripheral blood. All receptors derive from a man aged 80 or over with acute or convalescent COVID-19.

This chain uses TRBV11-3 with TRBJ2-1; no definite D call. CDR3 size: 15 residues. Germline loops: CDR1 SGHNT, CDR2 YENEEA. Between the trimmed V and J ends, which lost 5 bases and 0 bases, there was a span of 11 bases. The CDR3 here is CASSHTPSSYNEQFF. The CDR3 DNA reads TGTGCCAGCAGCCATACCCCTAGCTCCTACAATGAGCAGTTCTTC.

The genes are TRBV6-5 and TRBJ2-7, with 7 bases identical to TRBD1. V lost 6 bases and J lost 2; bases outside the gene matches: 10. CDR1 and CDR2 (germline): MNHEY, SVGAGI. The CDR3 runs to 15 residues. The CDR3 here is CASSDSAGGPYEQYF. In nucleotides, the CDR3 is TGTGCCAGCAGCGACTCCGCAGGGGGACCCTACGAGCAGTACTTC.

This rearrangement joins TRBV6-5 to TRBJ1-5, with no clear D. Germline values: CDR1 MNHEY, CDR2 SVGAGI. The CDR3 extends over 16 amino acids. V was cut by 4 bases and J by 4 bases, with 17 bases left in between. The CDR3 region is CASSSPGAGRNQPQHF. The CDR3 coding sequence is TGTGCCAGCAGTTCCCCAGGAGCGGGCCGGAATCAGCCCCAGCATTTT.

The V call is TRBV19, the J call TRBJ2-5; 13 bases line up with TRBD2. The CDR3 runs to 14 residues. V was clipped by 6 bases and J by 4 bases; unmatched bases: 2. Germline V gene sequence: CDR1 LNHDA, CDR2 SQIVND (reference sequence). The CDR3 protein is CASSRTSGRETQYF. CDR3 nucleotides: TGTGCCAGTAGCAGGACTAGCGGGAGAGAGACCCAGTACTTC. Variable domain in full (rest from reference TRBV19 and TRBJ2-5): DGGITQSPKYLFRKEGQNVTLSCEQNLNHDAMYWYRQDPGQGLRLIYYSQIVNDFQKGDIAEGYSVSREKKESFPLTVTSAQKNPTAFYLCASSRTSGRETQYFGPGTRLLVL.

The CDR3 DNA follows: TGTGCCAGCAGCCAAGATCCCATACGAAGGGGGAACACTGAAGCTTTCTTT. It yields the protein CASSQDPIRRGNTEAFF. V and J are TRBV4-2 and TRBJ1-1, with D tentatively TRBD1 (5 bases). The V end lost 0 bases, the J end lost 1 base, and 15 bases lay between the germline ends. This CDR3 has 17 residues. Germline V gene data show CDR1 as LGHNA and CDR2 as YNFKEQ.

CDR3 amino acids: CASKEGRENEQFF. CDR3 coding DNA: TGCGCCAGCAAGGAGGGCAGGGAGAATGAGCAGTTCTTC. The chain carries TRBV5-1 and TRBJ2-1; possibly TRBD2 for D (6 bases). V shed 6 bases and J shed 7 bases, with 14 bases lying between them. The CDR3 runs to 13 residues. Germline V gives CDR1 SGHRS, CDR2 YFSETQ.

V is TRBV4-2 and J is TRBJ2-7, with 7 nucleotides matching TRBD1. Losses at the gene ends were 4 bases for V and 1 base for J; bases not matched to a gene: 7. Germline lookup yields CDR1 LGHNA and CDR2 YNFKEQ. The CDR3 is made up of 15 amino acids. The CDR3 reads CASSRSGTASYEQYF. As DNA, the CDR3 is TGTGCCAGCAGCCGATCCGGGACAGCGTCCTACGAGCAGTACTTC.

The V and J genes are TRBV7-2 and TRBJ1-2; TRBD1 is a possible D gene (5 bases). Trimming left V 4 bases short and J 4 bases short, with 10 bases between. Germline assignment: CDR1 SGHTA and CDR2 FQGNSA. There are 13 residues in the CDR3. The CDR3 DNA follows: TGTGCCAGCAGCTCGGGACTGCGCTATGGCTACACCTTC. Residues: CASSSGLRYGYTF. The complete variable domain, with remaining parts taken from reference TRBV7-2 and TRBJ1-2, reads GAGVSQSPSNKVTEKGKDVELRCDPISGHTALYWYRQSLGQGLEFLIYFQGNSAPDKSGLPSDRFSAERTGGSVSTLTIQRTQQEDSAVYLCASSSGLRYGYTFGSGTRLTVV.

The J gene is TRBJ1-6, the V gene TRBV6-5, with 11 bases identical to TRBD1. Germline values: CDR1 MNHEY, CDR2 SVGAGI. V lost 7 bases and J lost 9; bases outside the gene matches: 5. This CDR3 has 14 amino acids. The CDR3 loop is CASTQDRGPSPLHF. The CDR3, as DNA: TGTGCCAGCACTCAGGACAGGGGGCCTTCACCCCTCCACTTT.

The chain uses TRBV7-9 and TRBJ2-1, with a weak D call TRBD2 (6 bases). V lost 5 bases to trimming and J lost 8 bases, with 13 bases between them. Germline loops: CDR1 SEHNR, CDR2 FQNEAQ (reference sequence). There are 13 residues in the CDR3. This CDR3 is CASSRGLLYEQFF. CDR3 DNA sequence: TGTGCCAGCAGCAGGGGACTTCTATATGAGCAGTTCTTC.

This chain connects TRBV11-3 to TRBJ1-5; D gene ambiguous. Per the germline V gene, CDR1 is SGHNT and CDR2 is YENEEA. The CDR3 is 20 amino acids. Trimming shortened V by 5 bases and J by 0 bases, and 26 bases separated the two germline ends. CDR3 residues: CASSRTKIRHTSYSNQPQHF. Here the CDR3 DNA reads TGTGCCAGCAGCCGAACCAAAATCCGACATACGTCCTATAGCAATCAGCCCCAGCATTTT.

The rearrangement links TRBV28 to TRBJ1-4, with TRBD1 identical over 9 bases. The V and J ends lost 5 bases and 2 bases, in that order; junction bases with no gene match: 6. Germline CDR1 and CDR2: MDHEN and SYDVKM. The CDR3 has 16 residues. DNA for the CDR3: TGTGCCAGCAGTCCACAGGGGGCAAGGACTAATGAAAAACTGTTTTTT. Translated: CASSPQGARTNEKLFF. Drawing the rest from reference TRBV28 and TRBJ1-4, the complete variable domain is DVKVTQSSRYLVKRTGEKVFLECVQDMDHENMFWYRQDPGLGLRLIYFSYDVKMKEKGDIPEGYSVSREKKERFSLILESASTNQTSMYLCASSPQGARTNEKLFFGSGTQLSVL.

The CDR3 DNA follows: TGTGCCACCAGTGTTAGTGGGAGACTAGCACAAGATACGCAGTATTTT. Protein: CATSVSGRLAQDTQYF. This chain uses TRBV24-1 with TRBJ2-3; 7 bases align to TRBD2. The V gene end was trimmed by 5 bases and the J gene end by 5 bases; junction bases not matched to a gene: 12. The length of the CDR3 is 16 residues. Germline V CDR1 and CDR2: KGHDR, SFDVKD.

In its sample, this clone was seen a few times. This chain links TRBV25-1 with TRBJ1-2; a possible D gene is TRBD1 (6 bases). V gave up 4 bases and J gave up 4 bases, with 13 bases separating them. The V gene's germline CDR1 is MGHDK and CDR2 SYGVNS. The CDR3 spans 14 residues. The CDR3 protein is CASSVAGDGYGYTF. The CDR3 DNA sequence: TGTGCCAGCAGTGTGGCAGGGGATGGCTATGGCTACACCTTC.

This chain links TRBV2 with TRBJ1-2; no definite D call. The CDR3 length is 16 residues. From germline, CDR1 is SNHLY and CDR2 FYNNEI. Trimming removed 2 bases at V and 3 bases at J, with 16 bases between. DNA of the CDR3: TGTGCCAGCAGTGAAACCCCGAGGAGGCGGTACTATGGCTACACCTTC. This translates into CASSETPRRRYYGYTF.

The chain links TRBV5-4 to TRBJ2-7; maybe TRBD1 (6 bases). The CDR3 consists of 14 residues. Germline V gene sequence: CDR1 SGHNT, CDR2 YYREEE (reference sequence). The V end lost 5 bases, the J end lost 1 base, and 13 bases lay between the germline ends. CDR3 in amino acids: CASRADRFSYEQYF. CDR3 nucleotides: TGTGCCAGCAGGGCTGACAGGTTTTCCTACGAGCAGTACTTC.

The gene calls are TRBV6-4 and TRBJ2-1, with D possibly being TRBD1 (5 bases). Deletions cut 3 bases from V and 0 bases from J, with 15 bases between. This CDR3 region has 17 residues. Germline V gene sequence: CDR1 MRHNA, CDR2 SNTAGT. The CDR3 protein is CASSDDSALLSYNEQFF. As DNA, the CDR3 is TGTGCCAGCAGTGATGACAGTGCCCTTCTCTCCTACAATGAGCAGTTCTTC.

V gene TRBV5-1 combines with J gene TRBJ2-7, with 8 bases matching TRBD2. Per germline, CDR1 SGHRS and CDR2 YFSETQ. The CDR3 has 17 residues. J gave up 0 bases and V 5 bases, and 13 bases lay outside the gene matches. The CDR3 spells CASSYWAAGDSSYEQYF. The CDR3 DNA reads as TGCGCCAGCAGTTATTGGGCAGCGGGGGATAGCTCCTACGAGCAGTACTTC. Drawing the rest from reference TRBV5-1 and TRBJ2-7, the complete variable domain is KAGVTQTPRYLIKTRGQQVTLSCSPISGHRSVSWYQQTPGQGLQFLFEYFSETQRNKGNFPGRFSGRQFSNSRSEMNVSTLELGDSALYLCASSYWAAGDSSYEQYFGPGTRLTVT.

This chain joins TRBV30 and TRBJ2-3; perhaps TRBD1 as D (6 bases). V was clipped by 0 bases and J by 0 bases, with 7 bases between them. The CDR3 contains 14 residues. Germline CDR1 is GTSNPN and CDR2 is SVGIG (reference sequence). CDR3 protein: CAWSVRGSTDTQYF. In nucleotides, the CDR3 is TGTGCCTGGAGTGTAAGGGGGAGCACAGATACGCAGTATTTT.

This chain links TRBV14 with TRBJ1-4; D unclear. The ends were cut back, 4 bases at V and 8 bases at J, with 20 bases in the middle. This CDR3 has 16 amino acids. Germline V gene lookup returns CDR1 SGHDN and CDR2 FVKESK. This CDR3 reads CASSPGGSRLGEKLFF. As DNA, the CDR3 is TGTGCCAGCAGCCCAGGAGGATCGAGGCTTGGGGAAAAACTGTTTTTT.

The chain recombines TRBV19 with TRBJ1-2, with 8 bases that match TRBD1. The CDR3 has 14 amino acids. Germline CDR1 reads LNHDA; CDR2 reads SQIVND (reference sequence). Germline trimming cut 6 bases from V and 7 bases from J; bases unmatched to any gene: 10. For the CDR3, the DNA is TGTGCCAGTAGAGACACCCAGGGGGCGCCTGGCTACACCTTC. Amino acids: CASRDTQGAPGYTF.

J is TRBJ1-5 and V is TRBV19, with 11 bases that match TRBD1. The CDR3 loop spans 16 amino acids. The V gene's germline CDR1 is LNHDA and CDR2 SQIVND (reference sequence). The V gene end was trimmed by 9 bases and the J gene end by 4 bases; junction bases not matched to a gene: 11. The CDR3 spells CASGGTGGGLNQPQHF. The CDR3 nucleotides read TGTGCCAGCGGGGGGACAGGGGGAGGACTAAATCAGCCCCAGCATTTT.

The chain recombines TRBV7-3 with TRBJ2-2; D might be TRBD1 (7 bases). This CDR3 has 15 amino acids. Deletions cut 2 bases from V and 5 bases from J, with 12 bases between. The germline gives CDR1 SGHTA, CDR2 FQGTGA. The CDR3 sequence is CASSLRQGGTGELFF. The CDR3 DNA is TGTGCCAGCAGCTTACGACAGGGAGGAACCGGGGAGCTGTTTTTT.